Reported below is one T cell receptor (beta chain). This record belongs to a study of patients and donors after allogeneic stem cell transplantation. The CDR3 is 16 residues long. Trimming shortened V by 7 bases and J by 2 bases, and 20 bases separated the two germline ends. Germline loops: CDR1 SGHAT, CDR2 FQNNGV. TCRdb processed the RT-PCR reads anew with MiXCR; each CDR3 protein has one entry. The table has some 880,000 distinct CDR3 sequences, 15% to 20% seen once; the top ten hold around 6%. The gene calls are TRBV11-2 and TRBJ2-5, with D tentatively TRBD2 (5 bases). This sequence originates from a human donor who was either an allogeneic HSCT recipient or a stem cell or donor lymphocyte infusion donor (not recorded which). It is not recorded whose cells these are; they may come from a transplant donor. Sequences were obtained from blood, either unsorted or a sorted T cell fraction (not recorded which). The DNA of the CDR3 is TGTGCCAGCACCCGAGGTGTCGGGGTCAGGCAAGAGACCCAGTACTTC. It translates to CASTRGVGVRQETQYF.